Listed below are T cell receptor beta chains from one sample, sequenced in a study of glioma-infiltrating T cells after dendritic cell vaccination. Sequenced by immunoSEQ multiplex PCR; TCRdb stores in-frame clones only, minus some. The table has 35,000 to 40,000 clones, about 80% seen once. The source material was blood, sampled before dendritic cell vaccination. The source is a human donor with glioblastoma. Each CDR3 is given with its conserved first and last residue. The D gene is left open where the match is weak. For some rows the clone size is stated as once, few or many, or as a class when expanded; others skip it.

v_call	clone_size	j_call	d_call	cdr3_nt	cdr3_aa
TRBV5-4	-	TRBJ1-2	-	TGTGCCAGCAGCCCCGGTGGCTGGATGGAGGGCTACACCTTC	CASSPGGWMEGYTF
TRBV11-2	-	TRBJ2-2	TRBD2	TGTGCCAGCAGCTTATGCTCCGGGGGGGCCTGCACCGGGGAGCTGTTTTTT	CASSLCSGGACTGELFF
TRBV19	-	TRBJ2-4	-	TGTGCCAGTAGTATTCCCGGGGTTGAAAACATTCAGTACTTC	CASSIPGVENIQYF
TRBV7-2	-	TRBJ2-2	TRBD2	TGTGCCAGCATCCGACGGGTGGGGGGGATCGTAGACACCGGGGAGCTGTTTTTT	CASIRRVGGIVDTGELFF
TRBV10-1	-	TRBJ1-2	TRBD1	TGCGCCAGAGGGACAGGGGGCGAGTATGGCTACACCTTC	CARGTGGEYGYTF
TRBV5-1	-	TRBJ2-7	-	TGCGCCAGCAGCTTCAGACAGGCCGAATTGACCTACGAGCAGTACTTC	CASSFRQAELTYEQYF
TRBV5-6	-	TRBJ1-4	-	TGTGCCAGCAGCTTGATCCTCGGACAGCCCACGGAAATCGAAAAACTGTTTTTT	CASSLILGQPTEIEKLFF
TRBV30	once	TRBJ1-1	-	TGTGCCTGGAGTCAGGGTTCGAGGAACACTGAAGCTTTCTTT	CAWSQGSRNTEAFF
TRBV6-1	-	TRBJ1-2	-	TGTGCCAGCAGTGTCGGGGGGCTAGTCGATGGCTACACCTTC	CASSVGGLVDGYTF
TRBV9	-	TRBJ2-1	-	TGTGCCAGCAGCGTCGGTAGCATTCTGTTCTTC	CASSVGSILFF
TRBV25-1	once	TRBJ2-3	-	TGTGCCAGCAGTGAAAGATGGGCCGATACGCAGTATTTT	CASSERWADTQYF
TRBV6-5	-	TRBJ1-2	TRBD1	TGTGCCAGCAGTTACGAACGAAACAGGGGGCAAGGGGGCTACACCTTC	CASSYERNRGQGGYTF
TRBV7-9	once	TRBJ1-1	TRBD1	TGTGCCAGCAGCCCGACAGGGAGCATGAACACTGAAGCTTTCTTT	CASSPTGSMNTEAFF
TRBV5-4	few	TRBJ2-3	-	TGTGCCAGCAGCTCGGAGGCGGAACGCAGCACAGATACGCAGTATTTT	CASSSEAERSTDTQYF
TRBV27	-	TRBJ2-1	-	TGTGCCAGCAGTTTATCGCGATTCGGAGGTGGGAATGAGCAGTTCTTC	CASSLSRFGGGNEQFF
TRBV7-2	-	TRBJ2-7	TRBD1	TGTGCCAGCAGGCTTTCGCTGGGACAGGCCTACGAGCAGTACTTC	CASRLSLGQAYEQYF
TRBV5-4	-	TRBJ2-5	TRBD2	TGTGCCAGCAGCTTGGGACTAGCGGGGGGGCATGAGACCCAGTACTTC	CASSLGLAGGHETQYF
TRBV5-1	-	TRBJ1-1	TRBD1	TGCGCCAGCAGCTTGGAAGACAGGGGGATCACTGAAGCTTTCTTT	CASSLEDRGITEAFF
TRBV23-1	-	TRBJ2-2	-	TGCGCCAGCAGTCAATCGGCTTGGGGTTGTGGAGGCCTGAACACCGGGGAGCTGTTTTTT	CASSQSAWGCGGLNTGELFF
TRBV25-1	-	TRBJ2-5	-	TGTGCCAGCAGTGAGGAGAGCCCGGGGGTTAACCAGTACTTC	CASSEESPGVNQYF
TRBV5-3	-	TRBJ1-2	TRBD1	TGTGCCAAGGACAGGAGGTATGGCTACACCTTC	CAKDRRYGYTF
TRBV4-1	-	TRBJ1-1	-	TGCGCCAGCAGCCAAGATATGGGACTTTTATCCCGAATCCCGGTGAACACTGAAGCTTTCTTT	CASSQDMGLLSRIPVNTEAFF